The clone carrying this TCR beta chain came up many times. V was trimmed by 5 bases and J by 4 bases, leaving 14 bases between them. Germline CDR1 LGHNA, CDR2 YNFKEQ. The CDR3 totals 15 residues. The data belong to a study of spatial heterogeneity in lung cancer. On the study more broadly: More beta-chain than alpha-chain sequences were consistently detected.

Indicated time point: sample taken at primary tumor resection. One entry per CDR3 protein results from TCRdb running MiXCR on the 5' RACE reads. The sample contains fewer than 9,500 distinct CDR3 sequences, 15% to 19% of which appear only once. The TCR comes from a male donor with early-stage non-small cell lung cancer. The chain combines TRBV4-2 with TRBJ1-4; tentatively, D is TRBD1 (5 bases). The sample was normal lung tissue next to the tumor, taken at surgery. The CDR3 is CASSEGTDLNEKLFF. The CDR3 region has the DNA TGTGCCAGCAGCGAAGGGACGGACCTTAATGAAAAACTGTTTTTT.